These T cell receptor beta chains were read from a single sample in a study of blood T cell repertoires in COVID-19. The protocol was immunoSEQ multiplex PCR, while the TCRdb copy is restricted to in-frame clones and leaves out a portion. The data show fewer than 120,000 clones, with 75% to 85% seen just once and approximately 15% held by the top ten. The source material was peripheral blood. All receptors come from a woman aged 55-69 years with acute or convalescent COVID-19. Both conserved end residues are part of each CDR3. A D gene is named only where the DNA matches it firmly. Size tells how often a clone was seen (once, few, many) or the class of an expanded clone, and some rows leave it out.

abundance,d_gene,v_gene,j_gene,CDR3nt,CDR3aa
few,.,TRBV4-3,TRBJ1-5,TGCGCCAGCAGCCAGGATCCTCAGACAAATAGCAATCAGCCCCAGCATTTT,CASSQDPQTNSNQPQHF
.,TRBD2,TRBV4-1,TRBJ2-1,TGCGCCAGCAGTCGCCTAGGGACTAGCGGGGGGGCCGGGCAGTTCTTC,CASSRLGTSGGAGQFF
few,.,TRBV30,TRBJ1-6,TGTGCCTGGAGGTCTTATAATTCACCCCTCCACTTT,CAWRSYNSPLHF
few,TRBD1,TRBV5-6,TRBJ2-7,TGTGCCAGCAGCTTTAGGACAGGGGTACTAGAGGTTAACGACTTC,CASSFRTGVLEVNDF
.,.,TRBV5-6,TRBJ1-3,TGTGCCAGCAGCTTGACAGGGACTGGAAACACCATATATTTT,CASSLTGTGNTIYF
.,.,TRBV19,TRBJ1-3,TGTGCCAGTAGTATAGGAACAGCACGAGGAAACACCATATATTTT,CASSIGTARGNTIYF
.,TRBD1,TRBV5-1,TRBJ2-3,TGCGCCAGCAGCCCGGACAGGAGCACAGATACGCAGTATTTT,CASSPDRSTDTQYF
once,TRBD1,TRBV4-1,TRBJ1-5,TGCGCCAGCAGCCAAGGGGCGGCAGGGGGAAATCAGCCCCAGCATTTT,CASSQGAAGGNQPQHF
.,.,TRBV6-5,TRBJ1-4,TGTGCCAGCAGCGGTGGGGTTCGGGGTGAAAAACTGTTTTTT,CASSGGVRGEKLFF
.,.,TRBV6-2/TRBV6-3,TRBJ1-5,TGTGCCAGCAGTTACGCGGGCGGAGGGCAGCCCCAGCATTTT,CASSYAGGGQPQHF
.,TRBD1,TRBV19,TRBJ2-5,TGTGCCAGTAGTAACCCGGGACAGGGGAGCGGGGAGACCCAGTACTTC,CASSNPGQGSGETQYF
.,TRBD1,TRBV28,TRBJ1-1,TGTGCCAGCAGTCCCGGACAGGGAAGGGGATTTACTGAAGCTTTCTTT,CASSPGQGRGFTEAFF
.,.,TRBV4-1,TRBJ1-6,TGCGCCAGCAGCCCTGAGGGGGTCGGTTTACCCCTCCACTTT,CASSPEGVGLPLHF
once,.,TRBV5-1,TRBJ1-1,TGCGCCAGCAGCTTGACAGGGAACACTGAAGCTTTCTTT,CASSLTGNTEAFF
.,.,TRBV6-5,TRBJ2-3,TGTGCCAGCAAGACCGGTGGGCTCGCAGATACGCAGTATTTT,CASKTGGLADTQYF
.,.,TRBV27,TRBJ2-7,TGTGCCAGCGGATCAGGAACGAGCTACGAGCAGTACTTC,CASGSGTSYEQYF
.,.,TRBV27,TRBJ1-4,TGTGCCAGCAGTTTCGGCAGTACAGATGAAAAACTGTTTTTT,CASSFGSTDEKLFF
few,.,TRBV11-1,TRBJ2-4,TGTGCCAGCAGCCCCTCGGACGGGATGAGAAACATTCAGTACTTC,CASSPSDGMRNIQYF
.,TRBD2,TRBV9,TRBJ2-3,TGTGCCAGCAGTGCGGGGGGCACAGATACGCAGTATTTT,CASSAGGTDTQYF
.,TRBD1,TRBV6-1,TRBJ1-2,TGTGCCAGCAGTGAAACGACAGGGAGGAGGAGCGGCTACACCTTC,CASSETTGRRSGYTF
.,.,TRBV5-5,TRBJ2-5,TGTGCCAGCAGCTTCGGGGGGCAGGAGACCCAGTACTTC,CASSFGGQETQYF
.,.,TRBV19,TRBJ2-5,TGTGCCAGTAGTGGGGGACAGACCCTCCCCCGGGGGGAGACCCAGTACTTC,CASSGGQTLPRGETQYF
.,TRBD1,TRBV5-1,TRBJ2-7,TGCGCCAGCAGCTTGGACAGGGGGGCCTACGAGCAGTACTTC,CASSLDRGAYEQYF
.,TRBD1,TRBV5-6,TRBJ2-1,TGTGCCAGCAGCTCCACCCGACAGGGCCACCTCAAGCAGTTCTTC,CASSSTRQGHLKQFF
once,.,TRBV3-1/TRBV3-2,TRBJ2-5,TGTGCCAGCAGCCGCAGTGAAGGGGTGGGCCAAGAGACCCAGTACTTC,CASSRSEGVGQETQYF
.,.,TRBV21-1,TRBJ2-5,TGTGCCAGCAGCAAAGTTCGGGACAGACAAGAGACCCAGTACTTC,CASSKVRDRQETQYF
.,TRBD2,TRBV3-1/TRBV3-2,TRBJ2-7,TGTGCCAGCAGCCAAGATGTTGCAGCGGAGACTAGCGGGGGCTGGGAGCAGTACTTC,CASSQDVAAETSGGWEQYF
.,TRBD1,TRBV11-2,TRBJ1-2,TGTGCCAGCAGCTCCACGCGGACAGGGGAAGGTGGCTACACCTTC,CASSSTRTGEGGYTF
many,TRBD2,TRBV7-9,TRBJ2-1,TGTGCCAGCAGCTTGCGGGGGGCTTACAATGAGCAGTTCTTC,CASSLRGAYNEQFF
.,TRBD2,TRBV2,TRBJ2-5,TGTGCCAGCACAGCGGGGGGGCGGGAGACCCAGTACTTC,CASTAGGRETQYF
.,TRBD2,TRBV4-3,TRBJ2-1,TGCGCCAGCAGCCCAGGGTTACTAGCGGGGTTCAGGAATGAGCAGTTCTTC,CASSPGLLAGFRNEQFF
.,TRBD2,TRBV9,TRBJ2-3,TGTGCCAGCAGCGTAGATAGCGGGGGCACAGATACGCAGTATTTT,CASSVDSGGTDTQYF
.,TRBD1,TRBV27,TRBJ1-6,TGTGCCAGCAGTTTCACCGGGACAGTCGAGGGTTCACCCCTCCACTTT,CASSFTGTVEGSPLHF
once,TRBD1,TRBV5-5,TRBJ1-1,TGTGCCAGCAGGGTACAGGGGGGCGACACTGAAGCTTTCTTT,CASRVQGGDTEAFF
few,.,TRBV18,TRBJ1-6,TGTGCCAGCTCACAATCCAGGACCGGCGGGAATTCACCCCTCCACTTT,CASSQSRTGGNSPLHF
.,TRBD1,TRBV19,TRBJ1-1,TGTGCCGTCAGCTTGACAGGGGGCTACATGAACACTGAAGCTTTCTTT,CAVSLTGGYMNTEAFF
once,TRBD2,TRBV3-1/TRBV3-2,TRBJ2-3,TGTGCCAGCAACACACGGGGGGGCCAATTGACAGATACGCAGTATTTT,CASNTRGGQLTDTQYF
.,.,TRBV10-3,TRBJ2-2,TGTGCCATCAGCGGATCGTGGGGCATCGGGGAGCTGTTTTTT,CAISGSWGIGELFF
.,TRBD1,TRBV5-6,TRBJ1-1,TGTGCCAGCAGCTGGACAGGGGGGCACACTGAAGCTTTCTTT,CASSWTGGHTEAFF
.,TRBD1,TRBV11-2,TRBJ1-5,TGTGCCAGCAGCTTAGGGACAGGGCCGCAGCCCCAGCATTTT,CASSLGTGPQPQHF
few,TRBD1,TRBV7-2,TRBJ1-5,TGTGCCAGCAGCTTAGGGGGACAGGGGTTAAGTCAGCCCCAGCATTTT,CASSLGGQGLSQPQHF